This T cell receptor (beta chain) appears in the sequencing data of a study of T-cell reconstitution after alpha-beta-depleted transplantation in children (dated by TCRdb to the mid-2010s). Background on the whole study: Using TCR repertoire profiling, the study quantitatively followed how T-cell immune reconstitution unfolded in children after TCRalphabeta/CD19-depleted allogeneic hematopoietic cell transplantation.

The protocol used for the library was PCR. TCRdb lists the instrument as Illumina HiSeq 2500. TCR libraries were prepared with molecular barcoding, using unique molecular identifiers to normalize TCRbeta repertoire quantification. TCRdb took the public reads, trimmed them with fastp at Q25, ran MiXCR for clone calling and kept in-frame beta chains. A single entry per CDR3 protein holds the most common genes and DNA from its merged rows. The sample table contains hundreds of thousands of distinct CDR3 sequences; only one count was recorded for around 18% of them. Clones ranked in the top ten supply 3.3% of the sample. The junction carries 15 bases between V and J, which are trimmed by 6 bases and 2 bases respectively. Inclusive of the bounding cysteine and phenylalanine, the CDR3 is 15 residues long. Left in the record is the CDR3 DNA by itself, 45 bases read in frame from the first base. This clonotype was seen a few times. Its antigen target is currently unknown. Base qualities were left out, and no much larger clone turns up one base away.

The chain joins TRBV12-3 or TRBV12-4 to TRBJ2-3; the D gene is perhaps TRBD1, from 6 matching bases. The source is a human donor who donated a stem cell graft to a child with acute lymphoblastic leukemia. The sample in question was PBMCs from the stem cell graft donor, obtained from the stem cell graft. The bases are TGTGCCAGCAGCCAGGCCTGGACAGCCACAGATACGCAGTATTTT. This sequence encodes CASSQAWTATDTQYF.